This TCR beta chain was retrieved from a study of blood T cells in healthy people across ages. Using a J-beta primer mix together with a sample-barcoded 5' primer, a second PCR was run for roughly 7 to 12 cycles. Via MiXCR, TCRdb re-called the 5' RACE reads, giving one row per CDR3 protein. The data show some 1.4 million distinct CDR3 sequences, about 43% seen once. The CDR3 is 12 amino acids. Germline V CDR1 and CDR2: DFQATT, SNEGSKA (reference sequence). Trimming pared 4 bases from V and 5 bases from J, leaving 9 bases between. Note on this clonotype: Its specificity is unknown.

Healthy Caucasians from Russia aged about 6 to 95 served as donors. Isolation per sample recovered at least 6 million PBMCs. Study-wide results and caveats: Possibly confounding the expanded clonotype changes was the fact that donor CMV status was unknown. Naive T cell percentage showed a strong correlation with TCR beta diversity.

J is TRBJ2-1 and V is TRBV20-1; D perhaps matches TRBD2 (5 bases). This TCR was recovered from a woman younger than 30 in good health. Sequenced input: blood. This CDR3 reads CSAIGLNNEQFF. The CDR3 bases are TGCAGTGCTATCGGACTGAACAATGAGCAGTTCTTC.